This T cell receptor (beta chain) was found in a study of blood T cell repertoires in COVID-19. About the study: There were acute and convalescent COVID-19 samples, and they came from the United States, Italy and Spain. In each case, the material was cDNA or gDNA derived from T cells, B-cell-depleted T cells, or PBMCs.

The CDR3 totals 12 residues. Between the trimmed V and J ends, which lost 5 bases and 11 bases, there was a span of 13 bases. Germline V CDR1 and CDR2: SGHAT, FQDESV (reference sequence). The data were produced by immunoSEQ multiplex PCR, yet TCRdb's version contains in-frame clones alone and is incomplete. Of some 280,000 clones listed, 89% are singletons. The chain carries TRBV11-1 and TRBJ2-1; tentatively, D is TRBD2 (6 bases). Sequencing input: peripheral blood. The origin of this receptor is a woman aged 55-75 years with acute or convalescent COVID-19. In DNA form, the CDR3 reads TGTGCCAGCAGCAACTCGAGGACTAAGCAGTTCTTC. This translates into CASSNSRTKQFF.